This T cell receptor (beta chain) is from a study of T-cell reconstitution after alpha-beta-depleted transplantation in children. The CDR3 runs to 14 residues. The V gene end was trimmed by 6 bases and the J gene end by 7 bases; junction bases not matched to a gene: 9. Preparing the TCRbeta library involved the use of unique molecular identifiers. A single record per CDR3 protein comes from TCRdb applying MiXCR to the PCR reads. The sample shows some 350,000 distinct CDR3 sequences, around a tenth of them seen only once. Material: PBMCs from the stem cell graft donor, obtained from the stem cell graft. The receptor was isolated from a human donor who donated a stem cell graft to a child with acute lymphoblastic leukemia. This chain joins TRBV12-3 or TRBV12-4 and TRBJ1-5, with 7 bases that match TRBD1. The CDR3 nucleotides are TGTGCCAGCAGCAGCGGGACAGACAGACAGCCCCAGCATTTT. This sequence encodes CASSSGTDRQPQHF.